This T cell receptor beta chain was retrieved from a study of T-cell memory formation after mild COVID-19. Per germline, CDR1 SGHVS and CDR2 FQNEAQ. With 5 bases removed from V and 4 bases from J, the gap between germline ends came to 18 bases. This CDR3 has 16 amino acids. 5'RACE, which relied on constant-segment primers, yielded TCR alpha and TCR beta cDNA libraries carrying sample barcodes and UMIs. TCRdb reanalysed the 5' RACE reads using MiXCR and keeps one entry per CDR3 protein. The table records about 610,000 distinct CDR3 sequences, approximately 15% of them present only once. Overall study results and limits: Pre-infection memory held some responding clones, suggesting pre-existing cross-reactive T cells responded.

This clonotype was seen more than once but under ten times. Its antigen is still unknown. This chain joins TRBV7-8 and TRBJ1-5; no clear D. The sequence was obtained from an adult woman who had mild COVID-19 (a few samples of this study predate the infection). Cell type and time point are not known. The sequenced sample was PBMCs or a T cell subset sorted from them (not recorded which). In DNA, the CDR3 is TGTGCCAGCAGCCCCCTCCAATCCGGAGTGAATCAGCCCCAGCATTTT. Its translation is CASSPLQSGVNQPQHF.